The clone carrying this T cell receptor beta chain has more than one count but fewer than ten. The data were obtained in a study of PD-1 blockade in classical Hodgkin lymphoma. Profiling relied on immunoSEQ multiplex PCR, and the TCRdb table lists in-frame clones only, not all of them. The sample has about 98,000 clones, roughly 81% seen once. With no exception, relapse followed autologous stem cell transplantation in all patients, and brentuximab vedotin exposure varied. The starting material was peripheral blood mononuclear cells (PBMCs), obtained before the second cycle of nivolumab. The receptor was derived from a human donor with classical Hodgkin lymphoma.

DNA for the CDR3: TGTGCCAGCAGCTTGCGGTACAAATTGGCCACTGAAGCTTTCTTT. It is translated as CASSLRYKLATEAFF. The chain employs TRBV5-6 and TRBJ1-1; D is uncertain. V shed 1 base and J shed 4 bases, with 14 bases lying between them. The CDR3 spans 15 residues. Looked up from germline, CDR1 is SGHDT and CDR2 is YYEEEE.